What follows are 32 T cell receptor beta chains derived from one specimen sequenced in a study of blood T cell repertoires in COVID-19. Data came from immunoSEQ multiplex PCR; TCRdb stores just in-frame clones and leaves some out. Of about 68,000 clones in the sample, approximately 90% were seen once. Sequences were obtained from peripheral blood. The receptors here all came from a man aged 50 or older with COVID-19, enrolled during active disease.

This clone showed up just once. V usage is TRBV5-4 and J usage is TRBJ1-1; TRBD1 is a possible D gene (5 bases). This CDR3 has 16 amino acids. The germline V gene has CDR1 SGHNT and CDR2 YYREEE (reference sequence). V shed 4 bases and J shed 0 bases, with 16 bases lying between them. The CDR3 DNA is TGTGCCAGCAGCCCGTTCGACAGAGTCTTGAACACTGAAGCTTTCTTT. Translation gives CASSPFDRVLNTEAFF.

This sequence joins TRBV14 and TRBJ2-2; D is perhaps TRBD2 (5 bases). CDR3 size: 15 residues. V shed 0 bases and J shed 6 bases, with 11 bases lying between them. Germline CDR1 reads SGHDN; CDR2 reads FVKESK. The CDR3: CASSQDERRAGELFF. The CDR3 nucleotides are TGTGCCAGCAGCCAAGATGAGCGGCGGGCCGGGGAGCTGTTTTTT. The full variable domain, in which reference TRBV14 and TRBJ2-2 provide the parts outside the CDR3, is EAGVTQFPSHSVIEKGQTVTLRCDPISGHDNLYWYRRVMGKEIKFLLHFVKESKQDESGMPNNRFLAERTGGTYSTLKVQPAELEDSGVYFCASSQDERRAGELFFGEGSRLTVL.

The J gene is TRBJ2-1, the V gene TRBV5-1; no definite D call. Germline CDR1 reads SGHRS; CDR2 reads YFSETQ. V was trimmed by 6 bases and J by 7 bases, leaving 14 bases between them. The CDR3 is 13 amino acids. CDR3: CASTSVAPNEQFF. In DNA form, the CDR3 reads TGCGCCAGCACGTCGGTAGCACCAAATGAGCAGTTCTTC.

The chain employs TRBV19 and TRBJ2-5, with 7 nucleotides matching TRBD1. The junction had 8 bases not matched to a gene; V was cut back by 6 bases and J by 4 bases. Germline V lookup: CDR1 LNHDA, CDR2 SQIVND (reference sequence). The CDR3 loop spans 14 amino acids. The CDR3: CASSPTGTVETQYF. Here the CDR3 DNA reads TGTGCCAGTAGCCCTACCGGGACAGTAGAGACCCAGTACTTC.

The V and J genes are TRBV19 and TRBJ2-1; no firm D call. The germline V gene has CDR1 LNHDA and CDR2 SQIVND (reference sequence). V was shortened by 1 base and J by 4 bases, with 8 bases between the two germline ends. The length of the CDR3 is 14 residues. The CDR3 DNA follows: TGTGCCAGTAGTATAGGTTTCTATTACAATGAGCAGTTCTTC. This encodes CASSIGFYYNEQFF.

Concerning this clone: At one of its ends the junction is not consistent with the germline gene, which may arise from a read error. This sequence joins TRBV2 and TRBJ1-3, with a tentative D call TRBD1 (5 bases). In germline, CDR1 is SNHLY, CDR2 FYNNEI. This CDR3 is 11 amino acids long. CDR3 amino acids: CASSEDRQPTW. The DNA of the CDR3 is TGTGCCAGCAGTGAAGATCGACAGCCCACTTGG.

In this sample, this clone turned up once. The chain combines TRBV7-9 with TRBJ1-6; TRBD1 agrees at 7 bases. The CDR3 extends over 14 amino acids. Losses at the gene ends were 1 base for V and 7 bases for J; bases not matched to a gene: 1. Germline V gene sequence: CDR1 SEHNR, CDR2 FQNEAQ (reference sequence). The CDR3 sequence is CASSLEQGNSPLHF. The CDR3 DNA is TGTGCCAGCAGCTTAGAACAGGGGAATTCACCCCTCCACTTT. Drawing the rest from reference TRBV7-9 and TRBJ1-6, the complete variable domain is DTGVSQNPRHKITKRGQNVTFRCDPISEHNRLYWYRQTLGQGPEFLTYFQNEAQLEKSRLLSDRFSAERPKGSFSTLEIQRTEQGDSAMYLCASSLEQGNSPLHFGNGTRLTVT.

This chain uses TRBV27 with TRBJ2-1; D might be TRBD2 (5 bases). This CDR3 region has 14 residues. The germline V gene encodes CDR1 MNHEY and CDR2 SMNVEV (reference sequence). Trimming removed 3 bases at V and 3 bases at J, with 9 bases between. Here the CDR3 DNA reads TGTGCCAGCAGTTTCTCTAGCAGCTACAATGAGCAGTTCTTC. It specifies CASSFSSSYNEQFF.

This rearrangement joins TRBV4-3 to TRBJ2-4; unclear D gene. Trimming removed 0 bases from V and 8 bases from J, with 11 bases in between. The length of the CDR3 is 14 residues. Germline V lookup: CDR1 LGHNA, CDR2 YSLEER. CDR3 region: CASSQDPAIYIQYF. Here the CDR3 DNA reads TGCGCCAGCAGCCAAGATCCCGCGATTTACATTCAGTACTTC.

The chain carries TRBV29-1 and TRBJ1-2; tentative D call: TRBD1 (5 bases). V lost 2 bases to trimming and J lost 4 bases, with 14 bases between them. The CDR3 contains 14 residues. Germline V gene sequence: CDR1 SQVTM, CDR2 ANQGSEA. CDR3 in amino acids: CSVEIRGGTYGYTF. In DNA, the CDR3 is TGCAGCGTTGAAATCCGCGGAGGGACCTATGGCTACACCTTC.

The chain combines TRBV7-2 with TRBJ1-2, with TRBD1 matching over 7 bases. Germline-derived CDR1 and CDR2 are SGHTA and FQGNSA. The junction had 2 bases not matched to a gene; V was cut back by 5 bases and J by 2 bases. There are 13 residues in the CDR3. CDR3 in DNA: TGTGCCAGCAGCGGACAGGCGAACTATGGCTACACCTTC. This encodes CASSGQANYGYTF.

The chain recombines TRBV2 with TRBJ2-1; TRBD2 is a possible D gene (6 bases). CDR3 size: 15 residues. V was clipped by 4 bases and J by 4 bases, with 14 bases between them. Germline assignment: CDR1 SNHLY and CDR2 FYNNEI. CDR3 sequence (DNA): TGTGCCAGCAGTGGAGAGGGTAGCGGTTACAATGAGCAGTTCTTC. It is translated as CASSGEGSGYNEQFF.

The CDR3 region is CSLSSYEQYF. CDR3 sequence (DNA): TGCAGCCTGAGTTCCTACGAGCAGTACTTC. The chain couples TRBV20-1 to TRBJ2-7; D is undetermined. The germline CDR1 and CDR2 sequences are DFQATT and SNEGSKA (reference sequence). The CDR3 consists of 10 residues.

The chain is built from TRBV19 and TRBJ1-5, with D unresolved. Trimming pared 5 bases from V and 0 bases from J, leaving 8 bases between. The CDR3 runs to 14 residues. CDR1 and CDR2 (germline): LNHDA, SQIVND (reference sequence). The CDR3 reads CASSRDHSNQPQHF. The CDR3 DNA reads TGTGCCAGTAGTCGGGATCATAGCAATCAGCCCCAGCATTTT.

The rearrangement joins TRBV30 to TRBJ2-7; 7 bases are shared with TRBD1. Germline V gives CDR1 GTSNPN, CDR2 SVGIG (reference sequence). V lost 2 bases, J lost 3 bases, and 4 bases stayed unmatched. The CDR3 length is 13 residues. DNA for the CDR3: TGTGCCTGGAGTCCGGGACAGCTCTACGAGCAGTACTTC. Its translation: CAWSPGQLYEQYF.

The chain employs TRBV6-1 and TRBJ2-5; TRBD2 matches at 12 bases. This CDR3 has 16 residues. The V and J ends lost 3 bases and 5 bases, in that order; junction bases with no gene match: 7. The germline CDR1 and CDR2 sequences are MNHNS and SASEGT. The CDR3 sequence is CASSEVLAGGTETQYF. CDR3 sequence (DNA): TGTGCCAGCAGTGAGGTACTAGCGGGAGGAACGGAGACCCAGTACTTC.

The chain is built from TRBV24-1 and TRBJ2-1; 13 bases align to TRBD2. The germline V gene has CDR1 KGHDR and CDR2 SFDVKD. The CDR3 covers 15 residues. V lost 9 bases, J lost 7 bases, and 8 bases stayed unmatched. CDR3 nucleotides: TGTGCCACCTCAAAACTAGCGGGAGGGCCAAATGAGCAGTTCTTC. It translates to CATSKLAGGPNEQFF.

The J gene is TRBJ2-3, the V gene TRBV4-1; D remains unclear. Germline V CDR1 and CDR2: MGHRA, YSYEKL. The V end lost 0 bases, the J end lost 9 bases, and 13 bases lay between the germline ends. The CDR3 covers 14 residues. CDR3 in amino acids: CASSQDATPPTQYF. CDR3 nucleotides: TGCGCCAGCAGCCAAGATGCCACACCCCCCACGCAGTATTTT.

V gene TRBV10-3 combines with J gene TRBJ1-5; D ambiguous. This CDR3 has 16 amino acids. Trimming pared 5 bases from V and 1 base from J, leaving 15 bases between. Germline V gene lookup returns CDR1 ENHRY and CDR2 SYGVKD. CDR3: CAISKGGWESNQPQHF. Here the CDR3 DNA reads TGTGCCATCAGTAAGGGCGGTTGGGAGAGCAATCAGCCCCAGCATTTT.

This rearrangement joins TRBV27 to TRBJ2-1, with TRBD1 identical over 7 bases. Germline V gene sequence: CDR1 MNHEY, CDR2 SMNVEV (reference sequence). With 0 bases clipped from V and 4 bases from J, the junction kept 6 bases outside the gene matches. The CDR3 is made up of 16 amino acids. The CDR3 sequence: CASSLSGTAVYNEQFF. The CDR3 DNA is TGTGCCAGCAGTTTATCGGGGACAGCGGTGTACAATGAGCAGTTCTTC.

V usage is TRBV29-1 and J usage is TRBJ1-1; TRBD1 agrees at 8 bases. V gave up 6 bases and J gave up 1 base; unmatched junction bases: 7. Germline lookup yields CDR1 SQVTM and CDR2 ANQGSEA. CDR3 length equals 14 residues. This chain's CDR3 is CSVATGTGNTEAFF. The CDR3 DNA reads TGCAGCGTAGCCACCGGGACAGGGAACACTGAAGCTTTCTTT.

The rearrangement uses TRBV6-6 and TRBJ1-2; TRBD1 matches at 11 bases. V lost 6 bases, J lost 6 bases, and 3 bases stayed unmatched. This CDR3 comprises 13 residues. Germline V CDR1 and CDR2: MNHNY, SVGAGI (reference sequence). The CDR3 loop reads CASSQDRGHGYTF. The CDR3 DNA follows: TGTGCCAGCAGCCAGGACAGGGGGCATGGCTACACCTTC.

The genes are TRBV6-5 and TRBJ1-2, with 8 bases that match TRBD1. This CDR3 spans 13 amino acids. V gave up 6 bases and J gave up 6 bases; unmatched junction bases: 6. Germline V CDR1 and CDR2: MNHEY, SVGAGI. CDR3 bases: TGTGCCAGCAGCGAGACAGGGGAGAATGGCTACACCTTC. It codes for CASSETGENGYTF.

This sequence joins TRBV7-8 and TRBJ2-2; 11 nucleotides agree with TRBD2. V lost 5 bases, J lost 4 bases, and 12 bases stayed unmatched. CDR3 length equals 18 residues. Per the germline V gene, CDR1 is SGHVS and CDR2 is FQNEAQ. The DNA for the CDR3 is TGTGCCAGCAGCCCCCGAATACTAGCGGGAGAGCTCACCGGGGAGCTGTTTTTT. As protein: CASSPRILAGELTGELFF.

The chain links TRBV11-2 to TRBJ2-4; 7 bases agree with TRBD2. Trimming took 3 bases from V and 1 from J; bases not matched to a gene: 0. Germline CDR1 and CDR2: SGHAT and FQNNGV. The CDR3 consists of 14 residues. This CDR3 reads CASSFGRAKNIQYF. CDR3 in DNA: TGTGCCAGCAGCTTCGGGAGGGCCAAAAACATTCAGTACTTC.

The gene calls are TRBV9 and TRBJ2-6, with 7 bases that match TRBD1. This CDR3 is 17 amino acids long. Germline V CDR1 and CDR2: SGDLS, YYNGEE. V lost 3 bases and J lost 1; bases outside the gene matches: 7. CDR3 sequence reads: CASSASPGQSGANVLTF. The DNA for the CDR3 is TGTGCCAGCAGCGCGTCTCCGGGACAGTCTGGGGCCAACGTCCTGACTTTC.

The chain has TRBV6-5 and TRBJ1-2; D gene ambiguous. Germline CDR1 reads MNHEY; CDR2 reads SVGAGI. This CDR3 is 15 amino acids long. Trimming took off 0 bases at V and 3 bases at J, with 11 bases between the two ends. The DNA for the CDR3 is TGTGCCAGCAGTTACTCGATTTCTACTTACTATGGCTACACCTTC. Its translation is CASSYSISTYYGYTF.

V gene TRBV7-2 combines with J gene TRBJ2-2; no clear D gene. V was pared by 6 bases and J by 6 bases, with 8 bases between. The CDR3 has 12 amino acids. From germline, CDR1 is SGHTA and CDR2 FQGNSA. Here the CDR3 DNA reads TGTGCCAGCAGTCTAGACTCCGGGGAGCTGTTTTTT. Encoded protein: CASSLDSGELFF.

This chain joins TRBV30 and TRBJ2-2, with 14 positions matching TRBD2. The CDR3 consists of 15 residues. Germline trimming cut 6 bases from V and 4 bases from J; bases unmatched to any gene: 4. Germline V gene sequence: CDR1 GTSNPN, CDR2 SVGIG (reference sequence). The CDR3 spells CACPGLAGVTGELFF. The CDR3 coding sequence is TGTGCCTGCCCGGGACTAGCGGGAGTCACCGGGGAGCTGTTTTTT.

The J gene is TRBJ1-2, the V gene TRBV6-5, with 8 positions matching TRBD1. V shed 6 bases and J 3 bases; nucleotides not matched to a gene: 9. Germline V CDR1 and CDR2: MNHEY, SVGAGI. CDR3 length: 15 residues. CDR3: CASRGTGTGYYGYTF. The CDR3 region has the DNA TGTGCCAGCAGGGGAACCGGGACAGGCTACTATGGCTACACCTTC.

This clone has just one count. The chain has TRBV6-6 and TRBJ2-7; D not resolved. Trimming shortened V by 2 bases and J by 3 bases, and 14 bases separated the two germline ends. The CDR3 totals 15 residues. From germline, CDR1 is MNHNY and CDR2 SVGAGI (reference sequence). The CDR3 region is CASSYGPEKDYEQYV. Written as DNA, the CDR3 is TGTGCCAGCAGTTACGGGCCTGAAAAAGACTACGAGCAGTACGTC.

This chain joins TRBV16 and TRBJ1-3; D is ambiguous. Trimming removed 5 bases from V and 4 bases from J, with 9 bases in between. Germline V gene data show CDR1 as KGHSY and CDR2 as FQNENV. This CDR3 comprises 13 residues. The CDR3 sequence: CASSSEEGNTIYF. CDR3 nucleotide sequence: TGTGCCAGCAGCTCGGAGGAGGGAAACACCATATATTTT.